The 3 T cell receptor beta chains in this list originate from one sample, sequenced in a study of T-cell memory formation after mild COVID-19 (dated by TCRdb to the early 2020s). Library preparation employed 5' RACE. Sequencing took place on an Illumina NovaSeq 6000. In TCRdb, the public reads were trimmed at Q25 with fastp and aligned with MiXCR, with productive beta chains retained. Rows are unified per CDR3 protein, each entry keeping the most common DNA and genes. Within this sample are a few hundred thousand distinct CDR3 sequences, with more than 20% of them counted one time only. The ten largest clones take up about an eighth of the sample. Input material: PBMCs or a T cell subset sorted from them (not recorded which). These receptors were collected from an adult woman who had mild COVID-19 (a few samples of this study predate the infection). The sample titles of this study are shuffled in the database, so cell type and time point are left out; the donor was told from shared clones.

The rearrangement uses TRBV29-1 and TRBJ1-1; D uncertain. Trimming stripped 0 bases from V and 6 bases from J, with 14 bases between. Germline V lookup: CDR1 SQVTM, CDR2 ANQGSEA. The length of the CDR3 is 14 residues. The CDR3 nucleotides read TGCAGCGTTGAAGACCGAGGGATTAGCGCTGAAGCTTTCTTT. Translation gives CSVEDRGISAEAFF.

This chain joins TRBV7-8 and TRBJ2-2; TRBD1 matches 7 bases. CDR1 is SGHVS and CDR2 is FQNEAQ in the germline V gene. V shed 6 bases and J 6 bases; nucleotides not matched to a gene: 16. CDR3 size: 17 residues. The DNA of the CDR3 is TGTGCCAGCAGACCCCGTCCGGACAGGATAAACTCCGGGGAGCTGTTTTTT. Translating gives CASRPRPDRINSGELFF.

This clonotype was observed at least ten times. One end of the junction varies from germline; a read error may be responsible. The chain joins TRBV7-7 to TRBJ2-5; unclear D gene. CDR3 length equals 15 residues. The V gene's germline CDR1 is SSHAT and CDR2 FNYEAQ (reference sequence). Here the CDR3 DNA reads TGTGCTAGCAGCTCTTTCGGCCGTGATTCGGAGACCCAGTACTTC. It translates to CASSSFGRDSETQYF.